Following are 31 T cell receptor beta chains from one sample sequenced in a study of shared T cell receptors in the human thymus. Using immunoSEQ multiplex PCR, the repertoire was profiled, and TCRdb retains in-frame clones only, with some absent. Of approximately 730,000 clones listed, 75% to 90% are singletons. The data were also submitted as part of a second study, on human thymus T cells.

The sequenced sample consisted of thymocytes. Source of these receptors: a girl in the first two years of life with a congenital heart defect.

To note about this clone: Additional DNA sequences in this sample encode the identical CDR3. The gene calls are TRBV12-5 and TRBJ1-6, with a tentative D call TRBD1 (5 bases). The germline V gene has CDR1 LGHNT and CDR2 FRNRAP. CDR3 size: 13 residues. Trimming removed 4 bases from V and 7 bases from J, with 8 bases in between. In nucleotides, the CDR3 is TGTGCTAGTGGTTCGCACAGGAATTCACCCCTCCACTTT. It is translated as CASGSHRNSPLHF.

The rearrangement uses TRBV5-8 and TRBJ1-2; 7 bases are a match to TRBD1. Germline V gives CDR1 SGHTS, CDR2 YDEGEE. J was trimmed by 1 base and V by 0 bases; bases with no gene match: 15. This CDR3 is built from 19 residues. In nucleotides, the CDR3 is TGTGCCAGCAGCTTGGTCCCTTTCTTAAGGGGGCGGGATAACTATGGCTACACCTTC. It yields the protein CASSLVPFLRGRDNYGYTF.

In its sample, this clone was seen once. The chain is built from TRBV7-2 and TRBJ1-6, with TRBD1 as a possible D gene (6 bases). Germline loops: CDR1 SGHTA, CDR2 FQGNSA. The CDR3 length is 16 residues. With 1 base removed from V and 7 bases from J, the gap between germline ends came to 14 bases. This chain's CDR3 is CASSLGDKIPNSPLHF. In DNA, the CDR3 is TGTGCCAGCAGCTTAGGGGACAAAATCCCCAATTCACCCCTCCACTTT. Together with reference TRBV7-2 and TRBJ1-6, the CDR3 gives the full variable domain: GAGVSQSPSNKVTEKGKDVELRCDPISGHTALYWYRQSLGQGLEFLIYFQGNSAPDKSGLPSDRFSAERTGGSVSTLTIQRTQQEDSAVYLCASSLGDKIPNSPLHFGNGTRLTVT.

The chain couples TRBV28 to TRBJ2-7; 10 bases match TRBD2. The length of the CDR3 is 14 residues. Trimming took 6 bases from V and 0 from J; bases not matched to a gene: 2. The V gene's germline CDR1 is MDHEN and CDR2 SYDVKM. The CDR3 is CASSSGGGSYEQYF. In nucleotides, the CDR3 is TGTGCCAGCAGCAGCGGGGGGGGCTCCTACGAGCAGTACTTC.

J is TRBJ1-5 and V is TRBV6-6; D perhaps matches TRBD1 (5 bases). There are 13 residues in the CDR3. The germline V gene encodes CDR1 MNHNY and CDR2 SVGAGI (reference sequence). V lost 7 bases and J lost 2, with 9 bases in between. The CDR3 protein is CASIKGRNQPQHF. The CDR3 coding sequence is TGTGCCAGCATAAAGGGGCGCAATCAGCCCCAGCATTTT.

The chain uses TRBV28 and TRBJ1-2; 7 bases are a match to TRBD1. V shed 6 bases, J shed 3 bases, and the junction held 10 bases outside the gene matches. Germline lookup yields CDR1 MDHEN and CDR2 SYDVKM. CDR3 size: 15 residues. The CDR3 nucleotides read TGTGCCAGCAGCTATAAAATCACAGGGGACTATGGCTACACCTTC. Its translation: CASSYKITGDYGYTF.

V and J are TRBV4-2 and TRBJ2-7; no clear D. Trimming cost V 0 bases and J 7 bases, with 13 bases left between them. The CDR3 has 14 residues. Looked up from germline, CDR1 is LGHNA and CDR2 is YNFKEQ. The CDR3 loop reads CASSQDPVRGEQYF. The CDR3 DNA follows: TGTGCCAGCAGCCAAGACCCGGTCCGCGGTGAGCAGTACTTC.

V and J are TRBV15 and TRBJ1-2; D perhaps matches TRBD1 (5 bases). This CDR3 region has 13 residues. V was shortened by 5 bases and J by 5 bases, with 12 bases between the two germline ends. Germline V gives CDR1 LNHNV, CDR2 YYDKDF (reference sequence). The CDR3 sequence: CATSLRAGYGYTF. CDR3 sequence (DNA): TGTGCCACCAGCCTCAGGGCTGGGTATGGCTACACCTTC.

The chain uses TRBV19 and TRBJ1-5; 9 bases match TRBD1. V shed 3 bases, J shed 7 bases, and the junction held 13 bases outside the gene matches. CDR1 is LNHDA, CDR2 SQIVND, per germline (reference sequence). CDR3 size: 17 residues. The CDR3 spells CASSIGDRVTVKQPQHF. DNA of the CDR3: TGTGCCAGTAGTATTGGGGACAGGGTGACGGTAAAGCAGCCCCAGCATTTT.

V is TRBV5-8 and J is TRBJ2-7; D is unclear. Trimming pared 2 bases from V and 7 bases from J, leaving 7 bases between. Germline assignment: CDR1 SGHTS and CDR2 YDEGEE. The CDR3 has 11 amino acids. For the CDR3, the DNA is TGTGCCAGCAGCTTAAAGAGGGAGCAGTACTTC. Its translation is CASSLKREQYF.

V usage is TRBV30 and J usage is TRBJ1-5, with D possibly TRBD1 on 6 matching bases. V lost 3 bases and J lost 4, with 13 bases in between. This CDR3 is built from 14 residues. Germline values: CDR1 GTSNPN, CDR2 SVGIG (reference sequence). The CDR3 nucleotides read TGTGCCTGGAGGCTGGGACATAAAAATCAGCCCCAGCATTTT. It yields the protein CAWRLGHKNQPQHF.

The chain uses TRBV11-1 and TRBJ2-1, with TRBD2 matching 11 bases. The V and J ends lost 6 bases and 5 bases, in that order; junction bases with no gene match: 6. The CDR3 loop spans 15 amino acids. Germline values: CDR1 SGHAT, CDR2 FQDESV (reference sequence). Here the CDR3 reads CASRLAGVSDNEQFF. In DNA form, the CDR3 reads TGTGCCAGCAGACTAGCGGGGGTTAGCGACAATGAGCAGTTCTTC.

J is TRBJ1-1 and V is TRBV12-5; 8 bases are shared with TRBD1. The germline V gene has CDR1 LGHNT and CDR2 FRNRAP. The CDR3 is 19 amino acids. V lost 5 bases to trimming and J lost 2 bases; unmatched junction nucleotides: 19. CDR3 amino acids: CASGPMDRDATLPNTEAFF. In DNA form, the CDR3 reads TGTGCTAGTGGTCCAATGGACAGGGACGCCACGTTGCCCAACACTGAAGCTTTCTTT.

The J gene is TRBJ1-4, the V gene TRBV11-2, with D tentatively TRBD1 (5 bases). CDR1 is SGHAT and CDR2 is FQNNGV in the germline V gene. This CDR3 has 15 amino acids. Trimming pared 3 bases from V and 8 bases from J, leaving 16 bases between. This CDR3 is CASSFSGGLSEKLFF. Here the CDR3 DNA reads TGTGCCAGCAGCTTTTCCGGGGGATTGTCGGAAAAACTGTTTTTT.

The chain recombines TRBV19 with TRBJ1-1, with unresolved D. This CDR3 comprises 14 residues. Germline-derived CDR1 and CDR2 are LNHDA and SQIVND (reference sequence). V dropped 3 bases and J dropped 1 base, with 9 bases sitting between them. The CDR3 nucleotides read TGTGCCAGTAGTATGCGGCTCACGAACACTGAAGCTTTCTTT. This sequence encodes CASSMRLTNTEAFF.

This clone was observed a handful of times. The J gene is TRBJ2-2, the V gene TRBV28, with 12 nucleotides matching TRBD1. This CDR3 comprises 14 residues. CDR1 and CDR2 (germline): MDHEN, SYDVKM. The V gene end was trimmed by 10 bases and the J gene end by 5 bases; junction bases not matched to a gene: 5. This chain's CDR3 is CAIRDRGLTGELFF. The DNA of the CDR3 is TGTGCCATCAGGGACAGGGGGCTTACCGGGGAGCTGTTTTTT.

This clone was counted once. V is TRBV11-2 and J is TRBJ2-1; TRBD2 matches at 13 bases. This CDR3 region has 17 residues. The V gene's germline CDR1 is SGHAT and CDR2 FQNNGV. The V segment lost 2 bases and the J segment 8 bases; nucleotides outside the gene matches: 9. In nucleotides, the CDR3 is TGTGCCAGCAGCTTACAACTAGCGGGGGGGCCTATTGATGAGCAGTTCTTC. Residues: CASSLQLAGGPIDEQFF.

This clone has just one count. The gene calls are TRBV11-3 and TRBJ1-1, with 7 bases matching TRBD1. There are 18 residues in the CDR3. From germline, CDR1 is SGHNT and CDR2 YENEEA. V shed 3 bases, J shed 1 base, and the junction held 14 bases outside the gene matches. CDR3 bases: TGTGCCAGCAGCTTTGGGGACAGCCGAGGGCGTGAGAACACTGAAGCTTTCTTT. Residues: CASSFGDSRGRENTEAFF. The full variable domain, its missing parts supplied by reference TRBV11-3 and TRBJ1-1, is EAGVVQSPRYKIIEKKQPVAFWCNPISGHNTLYWYLQNLGQGPELLIRYENEEAVDDSQLPKDRFSAERLKGVDSTLKIQPAELGDSAVYLCASSFGDSRGRENTEAFFGQGTRLTVV.

This clone has a single count. The chain joins TRBV14 to TRBJ2-5, with a possible D match to TRBD1 (5 bases). V was clipped by 4 bases and J by 5 bases, with 14 bases between them. CDR1 is SGHDN and CDR2 is FVKESK in the germline V gene. CDR3 length: 14 residues. DNA of the CDR3: TGTGCCAGCAGCCCTTTCAGGGTTCGGGAGACCCAGTACTTC. Its translation: CASSPFRVRETQYF.

This chain uses TRBV7-9 with TRBJ2-6, with TRBD1 matching over 7 bases. Germline V gene sequence: CDR1 SEHNR, CDR2 FQNEAQ (reference sequence). The CDR3 totals 15 residues. Losses at the gene ends were 5 bases for V and 2 bases for J; bases not matched to a gene: 3. For the CDR3, the DNA is TGTGCCAGCAGCAACCAGGGGGCTGGGGCCAACGTCCTGACTTTC. The encoded protein is CASSNQGAGANVLTF.

The chain carries TRBV27 and TRBJ2-3; 9 positions match TRBD2. CDR1 is MNHEY, CDR2 SMNVEV, per germline (reference sequence). V lost 7 bases and J lost 6; bases outside the gene matches: 11. CDR3 size: 15 residues. As DNA, the CDR3 is TGTGCCAGCACCCGCGGGGGGGCCGAGTGGGATACGCAGTATTTT. It is translated as CASTRGGAEWDTQYF.

This chain links TRBV5-5 with TRBJ2-1; tentative D call: TRBD2 (7 bases). The V gene's germline CDR1 is SGHKS and CDR2 YYEKEE (reference sequence). This CDR3 has 16 amino acids. V lost 4 bases and J lost 1, with 15 bases in between. This CDR3 reads CASSVGGAKSYNEQFF. As DNA, the CDR3 is TGTGCCAGCAGCGTAGGGGGGGCGAAGTCCTACAATGAGCAGTTCTTC.

This clone was seen once. V gene TRBV6-5 combines with J gene TRBJ1-2, with a possible D match to TRBD1 (6 bases). Germline V gene sequence: CDR1 MNHEY, CDR2 SVGAGI. This CDR3 has 13 residues. The V gene lost 6 bases and the J gene lost 2 bases, with 10 bases spanning the gap. CDR3 region: CASSPDRNYGYTF. Written as DNA, the CDR3 is TGTGCCAGCAGCCCTGACAGGAACTATGGCTACACCTTC.

V usage is TRBV2 and J usage is TRBJ2-7; possible D gene TRBD1, 10 bases. V lost 8 bases and J lost 4, with 27 bases in between. Germline CDR1 SNHLY, CDR2 FYNNEI. This CDR3 has 17 residues. In DNA, the CDR3 is TGTGCCAGCTCCCAAGCGGGGGGACAGGGGAGCAGGTACGAGCAGTACTTC. As protein: CASSQAGGQGSRYEQYF.

The chain recombines TRBV4-3 with TRBJ1-2, with no clear D. The CDR3 runs to 17 residues. Trimming removed 1 base at V and 7 bases at J, with 22 bases between. Germline CDR1 LGHNA, CDR2 YSLEER. CDR3 in amino acids: CASSQGFLRKSHCGYTF. As DNA, the CDR3 is TGCGCCAGCAGCCAAGGGTTCCTCAGGAAATCCCACTGTGGCTACACCTTC.

The chain combines TRBV4-3 with TRBJ2-6; D unclear. From germline, CDR1 is LGHNA and CDR2 YSLEER. V gave up 1 base and J gave up 0 bases, with 10 bases separating them. This CDR3 spans 17 amino acids. CDR3 coding DNA: TGCGCCAGCAGCCAAGGATCTGAGTACTCTGGGGCCAACGTCCTGACTTTC. This codes for CASSQGSEYSGANVLTF.

The chain links TRBV27 to TRBJ2-7, with TRBD2 matching over 10 bases. Germline CDR1 MNHEY, CDR2 SMNVEV (reference sequence). V shed 7 bases, J shed 0 bases, and the junction held 9 bases outside the gene matches. This CDR3 is 16 amino acids long. The CDR3 bases are TGTGCCAGCACCCCTAGCGGGGGTGCCCACTCCTACGAGCAGTACTTC. This translates into CASTPSGGAHSYEQYF.

The chain joins TRBV6-1 to TRBJ1-1, with unresolved D. V lost 4 bases and J lost 1, with 16 bases in between. Germline values: CDR1 MNHNS, CDR2 SASEGT. This CDR3 has 16 amino acids. The CDR3 protein is CASSVDFHVKNTEAFF. CDR3 DNA: TGTGCCAGCAGTGTAGATTTCCACGTGAAGAACACTGAAGCTTTCTTT.

The rearrangement uses TRBV20-1 and TRBJ2-3; D is uncertain. V lost 6 bases and J 3 bases, leaving 7 bases between the germline ends. Germline CDR1 DFQATT, CDR2 SNEGSKA (reference sequence). This CDR3 comprises 11 residues. In DNA form, the CDR3 reads TGCAGTGCGAGGTTTACAGATACGCAGTATTTT. Its protein product is CSARFTDTQYF.

The rearrangement uses TRBV6-4 and TRBJ1-1; the D is unclear. CDR3 length: 13 residues. Trimming removed 6 bases from V and 0 bases from J, with 8 bases in between. Looked up from germline, CDR1 is MRHNA and CDR2 is SNTAGT. The CDR3 loop reads CASRASLNTEAFF. The CDR3 DNA is TGTGCCAGCAGAGCGTCGCTGAACACTGAAGCTTTCTTT.

V usage is TRBV6-6 and J usage is TRBJ2-7, with D possibly matching TRBD2 (5 bases). Trimming removed 7 bases at V and 1 base at J, with 14 bases between. CDR1 MNHNY and CDR2 SVGAGI come from the germline V gene (reference sequence). This CDR3 contains 14 residues. The CDR3 sequence is CASTLTEDSYEQYF. DNA for the CDR3: TGTGCCAGCACCCTGACGGAGGATTCCTACGAGCAGTACTTC.